The present T cell receptor (beta chain) was sequenced within a study of shared clonotypes between healthy human individuals. Repertoires were generated with immunoSEQ multiplex PCR, while TCRdb's copy carries only in-frame clones and drops some. The table records some 2.1 million clones, roughly 94% of them present only once. Looked up from germline, CDR1 is MDHEN and CDR2 is SYDVKM. The ends were cut back, 2 bases at V and 3 bases at J, with 14 bases in the middle. The CDR3 runs to 15 residues. V usage is TRBV28 and J usage is TRBJ2-7, with D perhaps matching TRBD1 (6 bases). The sequencing input was naive CD4+ T cells sorted from blood. Subset described: CD45RA+ positively selected. The origin of this receptor is a man aged 18 to 29 in good health. The DNA for the CDR3 is TGTGCCAGCAGTTTAGTCCCACAGGGTCACTACGAGCAGTACTTC. Protein product: CASSLVPQGHYEQYF.